Listed here are 22 T cell receptor beta chains from one sample, sequenced in a study of blood T cell repertoires in COVID-19. The protocol was immunoSEQ multiplex PCR, while the TCRdb copy is restricted to in-frame clones and leaves out a portion. The top ten clones hold 7.6% of a sample with around 120,000 clones, roughly 90% of them seen once. The sample comprised peripheral blood. These receptors all come from a middle-aged man with acute or convalescent COVID-19.

This rearrangement joins TRBV6-1 to TRBJ1-2; 7 bases line up with TRBD1. Germline loops: CDR1 MNHNS, CDR2 SASEGT. Trimming at V came to 2 bases and at J to 2 bases, leaving 2 bases not matched to a gene. The CDR3 covers 14 residues. This chain's CDR3 is CASSETTGNYGYTF. CDR3 nucleotides: TGTGCCAGCAGTGAAACGACAGGGAACTATGGCTACACCTTC.

The chain recombines TRBV20-1 with TRBJ2-1, with 10 bases fitting TRBD2. The CDR3 runs 19 residues. The V gene's germline CDR1 is DFQATT and CDR2 SNEGSKA (reference sequence). V trimming: 3 bases; J trimming: 9 bases; junction bases outside the gene matches: 23. The CDR3, as DNA: TGCAGTGCTAGTGCGGGGGGCTTTCAGGTAGCGGGAGGATTGTCTGAGCAGTTCTTC. Amino acids: CSASAGGFQVAGGLSEQFF.

This clone was detected only once. This sequence joins TRBV6-6 and TRBJ2-2, with D possibly TRBD2 on 6 matching bases. Germline lookup yields CDR1 MNHNY and CDR2 SVGAGI (reference sequence). The CDR3 covers 14 residues. The ends were cut back, 2 bases at V and 5 bases at J, with 9 bases in the middle. CDR3 nucleotide sequence: TGTGCCAGCAGTTACCCGCGGGAAACCGGGGAGCTGTTTTTT. It encodes CASSYPRETGELFF.

The chain joins TRBV28 to TRBJ1-1; D uncertain. From germline, CDR1 is MDHEN and CDR2 SYDVKM. The V end was cut by 6 bases, the J end by 3 bases, with 11 bases between. The CDR3 consists of 13 residues. CDR3 sequence (DNA): TGTGCCAGCAGGGGAGTGTCCGACACTGAAGCTTTCTTT. Translated: CASRGVSDTEAFF.

The V call is TRBV3-1 (or the pseudogene TRBV3-2), the J call TRBJ2-1; 9 bases line up with TRBD1. Germline V gene data show CDR1 as LGHDT and CDR2 as YNNKEL (reference sequence). The CDR3 length is 17 residues. Germline trimming cut 3 bases from V and 7 bases from J; bases unmatched to any gene: 13. The CDR3 nucleotides are TGTGCCAGCAGCCATGACAGGGGGATACGGGACTTGAATGAGCAGTTCTTC. Protein sequence: CASSHDRGIRDLNEQFF.

The chain recombines TRBV18 with TRBJ1-2, with 12 positions matching TRBD1. The CDR3 is made up of 18 amino acids. The V segment lost 2 bases and the J segment 5 bases; nucleotides outside the gene matches: 12. Germline V CDR1 and CDR2: KGHSH, LQKENI. CDR3 DNA: TGTGCCAGCTCACCATACGGATCGGGGACAGGGGGCGTTTATGGCTACACCTTC. This sequence encodes CASSPYGSGTGGVYGYTF.

As for this clone: Within the sample, other DNA sequences also encode this same CDR3. The genes are TRBV5-1 and TRBJ1-2; D may be TRBD1 (5 bases). This CDR3 region has 14 residues. The V and J ends lost 1 base and 2 bases respectively, with 9 bases between them. Germline V CDR1 and CDR2: SGHRS, YFSETQ. The CDR3 spells CASSLKDRNYGYTF. DNA for the CDR3: TGCGCCAGCAGCTTGAAAGACAGAAACTATGGCTACACCTTC.

The chain joins TRBV29-1 to TRBJ2-7; 7 bases map to TRBD1. The CDR3 is 15 amino acids. Germline lookup yields CDR1 SQVTM and CDR2 ANQGSEA. The ends lost 6 bases at V and 4 bases at J; junction bases unmatched: 15. CDR3 in DNA: TGCAGCGTGGTAAGCCGGGACAGAAGGGAATACGAGCAGTACTTC. Translation: CSVVSRDRREYEQYF.

Only a few counts were recorded for this clone. This chain uses TRBV5-5 with TRBJ1-1; tentative D call: TRBD1 (5 bases). V gave up 4 bases and J gave up 1 base, with 20 bases separating them. The CDR3 length is 17 residues. CDR1 and CDR2 (germline): SGHKS, YYEKEE (reference sequence). The CDR3 region is CASSGGGPLTGNTEAFF. The CDR3 bases are TGTGCCAGCAGCGGGGGAGGACCTCTAACCGGGAACACTGAAGCTTTCTTT. The variable domain in full, with the rest retrieved from reference TRBV5-5 and TRBJ1-1, is DAGVTQSPTHLIKTRGQQVTLRCSPISGHKSVSWYQQVLGQGPQFIFQYYEKEERGRGNFPDRFSARQFPNYSSELNVNALLLGDSALYLCASSGGGPLTGNTEAFFGQGTRLTVV.

The chain employs TRBV7-7 and TRBJ2-3; 13 bases fit TRBD2. V was clipped by 5 bases and J by 6 bases; unmatched bases: 5. CDR3 size: 15 residues. Germline V gene lookup returns CDR1 SSHAT and CDR2 FNYEAQ (reference sequence). CDR3 amino acids: CASSPGLAGEDTQYF. DNA for the CDR3: TGTGCCAGCAGCCCCGGACTAGCGGGAGAGGATACGCAGTATTTT.

V is TRBV6-6 and J is TRBJ1-2, with a weak D call TRBD1 (6 bases). Trimming took 6 bases from V and 5 from J, leaving 13 bases between them. The CDR3 consists of 13 residues. Germline values: CDR1 MNHNY, CDR2 SVGAGI (reference sequence). CDR3 bases: TGTGCCAGCAGGCATACAGGGCCATATGGCTACACCTTC. This codes for CASRHTGPYGYTF.

The V gene is TRBV12-3 or TRBV12-4, the J gene TRBJ2-7; D uncertain. The V end lost 6 bases, the J end lost 5 bases, and 8 bases lay between the germline ends. CDR3 length equals 11 residues. The CDR3 here is CASSPLHEQYF. For the CDR3, the DNA is TGTGCCAGCAGCCCCCTCCACGAGCAGTACTTC.

V gene TRBV9 combines with J gene TRBJ2-1; a weak D match, TRBD2 (5 bases). Looked up from germline, CDR1 is SGDLS and CDR2 is YYNGEE. The CDR3 length is 15 residues. Between the trimmed V and J ends, which lost 3 bases and 9 bases, there was a span of 19 bases. The CDR3 region has the DNA TGTGCCAGCAGCGGAGTGGGGAAACTAGAGGGTGAGCAGTTCTTC. Its translation is CASSGVGKLEGEQFF.

This clone has a single count. The chain uses TRBV19 and TRBJ1-5; D ambiguous. The CDR3 covers 15 residues. V was shortened by 6 bases and J by 2 bases, with 14 bases between the two germline ends. CDR1 and CDR2 from the germline V gene are LNHDA and SQIVND (reference sequence). For the CDR3, the DNA is TGTGCCAGTAGGTCGGTCCTTTTCGGCAATCAGCCCCAGCATTTT. Its translation: CASRSVLFGNQPQHF.

The chain uses TRBV9 and TRBJ2-2; D is possibly TRBD1 (5 bases). This CDR3 region has 14 residues. Per germline, CDR1 SGDLS and CDR2 YYNGEE. V was pared by 4 bases and J by 8 bases, with 15 bases between. The CDR3 coding sequence is TGTGCCAGCAGCTCCCACCCAGGGATGGGGGAGCTGTTTTTT. It translates to CASSSHPGMGELFF.

The chain links TRBV4-1 to TRBJ2-7; 9 nucleotides agree with TRBD1. With V trimmed by 0 bases and J by 6 bases, 3 bases remained unmatched. The CDR3 has 14 residues. Germline V CDR1 and CDR2: MGHRA, YSYEKL. As DNA, the CDR3 is TGCGCCAGCAGCCAAGAGGGACAGGGAGGCGAGCAGTACTTC. It translates to CASSQEGQGGEQYF.

This chain joins TRBV6-5 and TRBJ2-5; possibly TRBD2 for D (5 bases). The CDR3 contains 13 residues. Per germline, CDR1 MNHEY and CDR2 SVGAGI. Trimming took 3 bases from V and 4 from J, leaving 9 bases between them. CDR3 DNA: TGTGCCAGCAGTTATACGGGATTAGAGACCCAGTACTTC. This translates into CASSYTGLETQYF.

The gene calls are TRBV6-5 and TRBJ2-7; 11 bases match TRBD1. There are 14 residues in the CDR3. Germline-derived CDR1 and CDR2 are MNHEY and SVGAGI. Germline trimming cut 7 bases from V and 6 bases from J; bases unmatched to any gene: 8. The CDR3 region has the DNA TGTGCCAGCAACCTGGACAGGGGGCTCAGCGAGCAGTACTTC. Translating gives CASNLDRGLSEQYF.

This clone has at least ten counts. The chain is built from TRBV19 and TRBJ2-1; D might be TRBD2 (5 bases). Trimming left V 7 bases short and J 4 bases short, with 17 bases between. The CDR3 contains 15 residues. Germline V gives CDR1 LNHDA, CDR2 SQIVND (reference sequence). The CDR3 coding sequence is TGTGCCAGTACCGATTCGGGAACTCGATACAATGAGCAGTTCTTC. Translated: CASTDSGTRYNEQFF.

This clone was recorded once. This chain links TRBV7-9 with TRBJ2-1, with 13 bases that match TRBD2. Trimming took 5 bases from V and 8 from J; bases not matched to a gene: 6. From germline, CDR1 is SEHNR and CDR2 FQNEAQ (reference sequence). This CDR3 contains 15 residues. CDR3 residues: CASSPGLAGSYEQFF. CDR3 in DNA: TGTGCCAGCAGCCCGGGACTAGCGGGATCATATGAGCAGTTCTTC.

This chain uses TRBV5-1 with TRBJ1-5; 9 bases match TRBD1. The CDR3 spans 16 residues. Trimming removed 0 bases from V and 6 bases from J; junction bases left unmatched: 7. Germline CDR1 reads SGHRS; CDR2 reads YFSETQ. CDR3 sequence (DNA): TGCGCCAGCAGCTTGGAGCGGACAGGGGACCCTCAGCCCCAGCATTTT. This encodes CASSLERTGDPQPQHF.

The rearrangement links TRBV4-3 to TRBJ2-7, with a tentative D call TRBD2 (5 bases). The V end lost 3 bases, the J end lost 4 bases, and 16 bases lay between the germline ends. CDR1 is LGHNA and CDR2 is YSLEER in the germline V gene. The CDR3 runs 15 residues. The CDR3 coding sequence is TGCGCCAGCAGCCAGCAAGCTAGCACGGGTTACGAGCAGTACTTC. It codes for CASSQQASTGYEQYF.